This TCR beta chain was captured in a study of human T cells and chemical hapten exposure. Study findings and constraints: No shift was seen in TCRs above 1 in 1000 frequency with DPC sensitization.

V was clipped by 5 bases and J by 4 bases, with 8 bases between them. This CDR3 has 12 residues. This clonotype showed up many times. Antigen: not known. Total RNA was isolated from whole blood that had not been fractionated. The study used a library that attached unique molecular identifiers to individual cDNA molecules. From the 5' RACE reads, TCRdb called clonotypes with MiXCR, one entry per CDR3 protein. The data contain approximately 81,000 distinct CDR3 sequences, about 8% of them singletons. This rearrangement joins TRBV12-3 or TRBV12-4 to TRBJ2-5; D may be TRBD2 (5 bases). The receptor comes from a male donor in good health. The CDR3 sequence: CASSRGGETQYF. DNA of the CDR3: TGTGCCAGCAGTCGAGGAGGAGAGACCCAGTACTTC.